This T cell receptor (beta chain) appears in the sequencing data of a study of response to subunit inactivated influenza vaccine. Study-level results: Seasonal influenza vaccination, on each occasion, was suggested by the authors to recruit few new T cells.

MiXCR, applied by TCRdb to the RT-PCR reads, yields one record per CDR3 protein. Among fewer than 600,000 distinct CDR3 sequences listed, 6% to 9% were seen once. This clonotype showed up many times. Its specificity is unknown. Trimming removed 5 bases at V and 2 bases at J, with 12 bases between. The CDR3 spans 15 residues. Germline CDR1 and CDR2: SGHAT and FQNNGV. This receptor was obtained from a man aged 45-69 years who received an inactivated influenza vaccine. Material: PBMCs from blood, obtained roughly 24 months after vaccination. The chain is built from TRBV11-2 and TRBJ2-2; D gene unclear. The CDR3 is CASSTKWSNTGELFF. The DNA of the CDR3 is TGTGCCAGCAGCACAAAGTGGTCTAACACCGGGGAGCTGTTTTTT.